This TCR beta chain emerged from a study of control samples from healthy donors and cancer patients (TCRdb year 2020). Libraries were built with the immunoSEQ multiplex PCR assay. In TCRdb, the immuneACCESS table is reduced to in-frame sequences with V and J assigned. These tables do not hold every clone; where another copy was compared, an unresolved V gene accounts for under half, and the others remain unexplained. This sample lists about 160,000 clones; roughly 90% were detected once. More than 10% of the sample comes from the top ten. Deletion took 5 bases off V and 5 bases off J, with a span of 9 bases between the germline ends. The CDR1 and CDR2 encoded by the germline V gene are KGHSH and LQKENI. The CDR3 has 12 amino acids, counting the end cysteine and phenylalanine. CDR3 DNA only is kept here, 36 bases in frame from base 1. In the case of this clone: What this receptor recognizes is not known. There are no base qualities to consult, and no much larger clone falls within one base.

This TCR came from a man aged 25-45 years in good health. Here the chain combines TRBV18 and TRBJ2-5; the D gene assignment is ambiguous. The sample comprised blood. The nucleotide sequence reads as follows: TGTGCCAGCTCATCTCAACAGGAGACCCAGTACTTC. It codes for CASSSQQETQYF.